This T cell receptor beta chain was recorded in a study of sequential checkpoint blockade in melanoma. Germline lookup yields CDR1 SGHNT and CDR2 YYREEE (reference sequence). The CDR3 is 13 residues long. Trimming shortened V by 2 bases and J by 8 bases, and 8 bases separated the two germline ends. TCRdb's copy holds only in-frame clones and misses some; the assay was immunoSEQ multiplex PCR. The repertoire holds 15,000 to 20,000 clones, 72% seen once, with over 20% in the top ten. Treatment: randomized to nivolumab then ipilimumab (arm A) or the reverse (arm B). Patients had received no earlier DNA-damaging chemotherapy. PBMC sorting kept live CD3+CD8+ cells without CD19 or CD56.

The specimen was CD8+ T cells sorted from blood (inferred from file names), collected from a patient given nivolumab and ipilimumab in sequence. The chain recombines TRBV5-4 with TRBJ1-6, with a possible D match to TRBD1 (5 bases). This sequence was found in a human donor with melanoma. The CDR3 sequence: CASSFGGDSPLHF. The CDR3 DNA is TGTGCCAGCAGCTTCGGGGGGGATTCACCCCTCCACTTT.